Following are 12 T cell receptor beta chains from one sample sequenced in a study of blood T cell repertoires in COVID-19. Data came from immunoSEQ multiplex PCR; TCRdb stores just in-frame clones and leaves some out. The profile shows 200,000 to 250,000 clones, approximately 90% of them singletons. Sequencing was performed on peripheral blood. The receptor source for this set is a man aged 30-40 years who had recovered from COVID-19.

With regard to this clone: Its ends do not fully match the called genes, so a read error is possible. The rearrangement uses TRBV6-5 and TRBJ2-2; TRBD1 matches 8 bases. Per germline, CDR1 MNHEY and CDR2 SVGAGI. The CDR3 totals 15 residues. DNA for the CDR3: TGTGCCAGCAGCTACTCCTCGACAGGGGCCGGGGAGCTGTTTTTT. Its translation is CASSYSSTGAGELFF.

The V and J genes are TRBV10-3 and TRBJ2-7; D call uncertain. V was shortened by 2 bases and J by 3 bases, with 5 bases between the two germline ends. The germline gives CDR1 ENHRY, CDR2 SYGVKD. CDR3 length equals 12 residues. CDR3 nucleotides: TGTGCCATCAGTGAGGACATCTACGAGCAGTACTTC. Translation gives CAISEDIYEQYF.

This clone occurred a few times. V is TRBV4-3 and J is TRBJ2-7; D is unresolved. With 3 bases removed from V and 0 bases from J, the gap between germline ends came to 12 bases. CDR1 is LGHNA and CDR2 is YSLEER in the germline V gene. This CDR3 spans 15 amino acids. The CDR3 sequence is CASSHNIHGSYEQYF. The CDR3 DNA sequence: TGCGCCAGCAGCCATAATATCCACGGCTCCTACGAGCAGTACTTC.

The V gene is TRBV24-1, the J gene TRBJ2-1, with a weak D call TRBD1 (6 bases). This CDR3 has 16 amino acids. Germline CDR1 reads KGHDR; CDR2 reads SFDVKD. V was trimmed by 0 bases and J by 3 bases, leaving 11 bases between them. The CDR3 spells CATSDLHRAGYNEQFF. CDR3 in DNA: TGTGCCACCAGTGATTTGCACAGGGCGGGCTACAATGAGCAGTTCTTC.

The rearrangement links TRBV7-9 to TRBJ1-1; D uncertain. There are 14 residues in the CDR3. V gave up 5 bases and J gave up 2 bases, with 12 bases separating them. The V gene's germline CDR1 is SEHNR and CDR2 FQNEAQ (reference sequence). The CDR3 is CASSPVERNTEAFF. For the CDR3, the DNA is TGTGCCAGCAGCCCGGTCGAACGAAACACTGAAGCTTTCTTT.

CDR3 coding DNA: TGTGCCAGCAGAGCCGGGACAGCCAATTCACCCCTCCACTTT. Protein sequence: CASRAGTANSPLHF. J is TRBJ1-6 and V is TRBV14; TRBD1 agrees at 7 bases. Looked up from germline, CDR1 is SGHDN and CDR2 is FVKESK. V dropped 6 bases and J dropped 7; count of bases not matched to a gene: 6. The length of the CDR3 is 14 residues.

Here the CDR3 reads CASREFQGGYTF. Here the CDR3 DNA reads TGTGCCAGTAGAGAGTTCCAGGGAGGCTACACCTTC. This chain connects TRBV19 to TRBJ1-2; possible D gene TRBD1, 5 bases. CDR1 and CDR2 from the germline V gene are LNHDA and SQIVND (reference sequence). The CDR3 runs 12 residues. V was clipped by 6 bases and J by 8 bases, with 13 bases between them. Full variable domain (missing parts from reference TRBV19 and TRBJ1-2): DGGITQSPKYLFRKEGQNVTLSCEQNLNHDAMYWYRQDPGQGLRLIYYSQIVNDFQKGDIAEGYSVSREKKESFPLTVTSAQKNPTAFYLCASREFQGGYTFGSGTRLTVV.

This clone came up a few times. The CDR3, as DNA: TGTGCCAGCAGCTTATGGCCCGCATCAACTAATGAAAAACTGTTTTTT. It encodes CASSLWPASTNEKLFF. The V and J genes are TRBV7-6 and TRBJ1-4; D unclear. The V end was cut by 2 bases, the J end by 0 bases, with 10 bases between. The CDR3 contains 16 residues. The germline gives CDR1 SGHVS, CDR2 FNYEAQ.

V gene TRBV6-5 combines with J gene TRBJ2-2; D ambiguous. The germline V gene encodes CDR1 MNHEY and CDR2 SVGAGI. Trimming left V 4 bases short and J 2 bases short, with 14 bases between. CDR3 length: 16 residues. The CDR3 reads CASSSRSRPNTGELFF. Written as DNA, the CDR3 is TGTGCCAGCAGTTCCAGGTCCCGGCCCAACACCGGGGAGCTGTTTTTT.

The V and J genes are TRBV6-5 and TRBJ1-5; a weak D match, TRBD1 (5 bases). The CDR3 is made up of 14 amino acids. Germline lookup yields CDR1 MNHEY and CDR2 SVGAGI. The V gene lost 6 bases and the J gene lost 5 bases, with 14 bases spanning the gap. The CDR3 sequence: CASSSTPGYQPQHF. The CDR3 DNA reads TGTGCCAGCAGCTCGACCCCAGGGTATCAGCCCCAGCATTTT.

V is TRBV11-3 and J is TRBJ2-3; D unclear. The CDR3 consists of 13 residues. The V gene's germline CDR1 is SGHNT and CDR2 YENEEA. The V and J ends lost 5 bases and 5 bases respectively, with 11 bases between them. The CDR3 sequence: CASSARLGDTQYF. In DNA, the CDR3 is TGTGCCAGCAGCGCCAGACTGGGAGATACGCAGTATTTT.

This chain uses TRBV12-5 with TRBJ1-6; unclear D gene. Between the trimmed V and J ends, which lost 11 bases and 2 bases, there was a span of 13 bases. The CDR3 has 14 residues. Germline CDR1 is LGHNT and CDR2 is FRNRAP. In DNA form, the CDR3 reads TGTGCTGCGGGAGGCCAGACCTATAATTCACCCCTCCACTTT. Its translation is CAAGGQTYNSPLHF.